The TCR beta chain described here comes from a study of beta chain features in type 1 diabetes. This CDR3 contains 16 residues. Germline V gives CDR1 LGHNA, CDR2 YNFKEQ. Every isolated RNA sample was fully reverse transcribed, so sequencing captured expressed TCRB transcripts. The assay was immunoSEQ multiplex PCR, and TCRdb's table has in-frame clones only and misses some. The sample consists of over 200,000 clones, around 9.9% of them appearing once. Remarks on this clone: As yet, its antigen is unknown.

Notes on the study in general: Significant though moderate, a shortening of TCRB CDR3s appeared in all four CD4+ subsets of Type 1 diabetes patients. Patients showed naive, central memory and Treg TCRB repertoires that appeared more similar than those of healthy donors.

The chain recombines TRBV4-2 with TRBJ2-5; 9 bases match TRBD2. The DNA matches TRBJ2-7 better at its end, which makes the J call doubtful. What was sequenced was naive CD4+ T cells from blood. This sequence originates from a man aged 25 to 40 with type 1 diabetes. The CDR3 DNA follows: TGTGCCAGCAGCCAATCGGCGCGAGCGGGGGGCAACGAGCAGTACTTC. Protein sequence: CASSQSARAGGNEQYF.